This T cell receptor (beta chain) derives from a study of shared clonotypes between healthy human individuals (TCRdb year 2020). Regarding the complete study: A couple of women and a few men aged 18 to 49 years were included in the cohort. To increase sequencing depth and limit assay-specific biases, TCR repertoire library preparation and sequencing were carried out by different laboratories using diverse techniques. Per donor, three plates each were used for CD4 naive and CD4 memory, two for CD8 naive, and one for CD8 memory. To estimate repertoire size and how much clonotypes are shared between individuals, the study performed deep sequencing of blood TCR repertoires from about five healthy adults. Per donor, leukapheresis produced somewhere between about 0.8 and 9.5 billion PBMCs.

Study-wide conclusions, independent of this receptor: Higher generation probabilities were observed for clonotypes shared by all four sorted-subset donors than for non-shared clonotypes. Larger estimated clonotype richness was generally found for naive subsets than for memory subsets. Pairwise subsampling led to the expectation that sequencing depth would affect the degree of clonotype sharing among donors. Incomplete sequencing was indicated by rarefaction of sorted-subset datasets, despite the large sequencing depth. The small number of donors limited the genetic and exposure-history diversity represented. When four donors were compared, the shared fraction of clonotypes was about 5.2% for naive CD4, around 4% for naive CD8, 2% to 2.5% for memory CD4, and less than 0.45% for memory CD8. Sampling was restricted to blood, and TCR repertoires in tissues likely differ from the TCR repertoires found in blood.

Using the deep immunoSEQ assay, multiplex PCR amplified TCR CDR3 regions from genomic DNA. Genomic DNA extracted from each cell subset was distributed evenly over all wells of several immunoSEQ 96-well plates, and each plate served as one replicate. For sorted subsets, roughly 0.2 ug genomic DNA, equal to 30,000 or so T cell genomes, was loaded into each replicate PCR. The purified libraries were quantified using a Qubit 3.0 fluorometer, sized with a Bioanalyzer 2100, and then quantified again using the KAPA Library Quantification kit. Every immunoSEQ 96-well plate was sequenced on a dedicated single-read 150-cycle Illumina NextSeq 550 flow cell. In the paper's pipeline: Because the immunoSEQ output held only junctional sequences and lacked quality scores, the filtering could not match the filtering applied to full-length reads. Sequences were annotated with PyIR, a Python wrapper for IgBLAST v1.9, using IMGT germline references to assign V/J genes and CDR3. Reads with weak V/J assignments (E-value above 1e-6), missing CDR3, stop codons, out-of-frame junctions, or ambiguous translated residues were removed. A V3J clonotype was defined by an identical inferred V gene, J gene, and CDR3 amino acid sequence. The percentage overlap between two repertoires was calculated by dividing the number of shared unique clonotypes by the size of the smaller repertoire. Three approaches were used to assess repertoire richness: RTK rarefaction, the Chao1 estimator, and Recon v2.1 estimates of unobserved clonotypes. Generation probabilities for all TCRbeta clonotypes obtained by the gDNA method from a few donors were computed using OLGA. TCRdb took over this immuneACCESS table, retaining in-frame rearrangements with V and J assigned. Such tables are incomplete; in checked studies, under half of the missing clones stem from an unresolved V gene, and the remainder is unexplained. The V and J calls and clone size are taken from that table; D and trimming were inferred from the DNA. The sample includes hundreds of thousands of clones, with around 97% observed a single time. The ten most abundant clones make up 0.055% to 0.07% of the sample.

Points on this clone: The antigen it binds to is not known. Base-call qualities are not available, and no considerably larger clone is one nucleotide away.

The donors were healthy, HIV-negative adults with no recently reported acute infections or vaccinations. Every donor was a Caucasian adult residing in Nashville, Tennessee, USA. CD4+ T cells were enriched by magnetic negative selection; naive cells were then positively selected on CD45RA, and the negative fraction formed the memory subset. Blood was collected by leukapheresis, and PBMCs were isolated by Ficoll-Histopaque density gradient centrifugation and then cryopreserved in liquid nitrogen vapor phase. Analytical flow cytometry was used to check the purity and quantity of each magnetically sorted T cell population. Genomic DNA was isolated from every sorted fraction and measured by UV absorbance on a Nanodrop 2000c. Reading the germline V gene gives CDR1 MGHRA and CDR2 YSYEKL. V loses 4 bases at its end and J loses 0 bases; junction bases beyond the gene matches: 9. The CDR3, cysteine through phenylalanine, is 18 amino acids long. Of all the DNA, just the CDR3 is kept, 54 bases in frame from base 1.

The sequencing input was naive CD4+ T cells sorted from blood. The cell subset or site label, read with the paper, signifies: CD45RA+ positively selected. This receptor was obtained from a woman in her 30s in good health. The sequence joins TRBV4-1 to TRBJ2-6, with 7 central nucleotides matching TRBD2. At the DNA level, the sequence is TGCGCCAGCAGCCGCCCCCGGACTAGTGCCTCTGGGGCCAACGTCCTGACTTTC. This gives the protein CASSRPRTSASGANVLTF.